This entry concerns a single T cell receptor beta chain. Its antigen specificity is not known. No base quality values were provided; no much bigger clone lies one nucleotide off. These data are taken from a study of T cell responses to AZD1222 COVID-19 vaccine (TCRdb year 2021). In the study overall: TCR sequencing covered roughly 230 trial participants: nearly 210 given two doses of AZD1222 and about 26 given two doses of MenACWY control vaccine. Trial participants were enrolled by age into subgroups of 18-55, 56-69 and 70-plus years, and roughly 150, 30 and 60 TCR-sequenced participants, respectively, were included in these subgroups. Results the study describes overall, beyond this receptor: The 56-69-year group was small, and its depth increase did not reach significance, likely because of low power. Participants were mostly white British and included more females than males, and it was suggested by the authors that clonal diversity may have been underestimated. Reportedly, almost half of the unique spike-specific TCRs recognized epitopes lying outside the regions that are mutated in the B.1.351 and B.1.1.7 variants. Because no day 14 peak-response samples were available, repertoires were characterized only after the peak T cell response. Only a handful of AZD1222 recipients were SARS-CoV-2 seropositive at baseline, limiting conclusions about previously exposed vaccinees. CD4 TCRs associated with the vaccine covered the entire spike protein, and the dominant responses were in regions 160-218 and 743-854. A significant rise in spike-specific TCR breadth and depth was observed after two AZD1222 doses relative to day 0 and relative to MenACWY recipients.

Interpreted using the paper, the time point label stands for: about 28 days (+/-7) after the second vaccine dose. AZD1222 recipients given second doses at about 4 weeks or at about 12 weeks were pooled, since spike-specific TCR depth and breadth were not found to differ between the two schedules. Vaccinee samples were obtained from the UK trials COV001 and COV002, which included a single-blind randomized controlled phase 2/3 trial of AZD1222 (ChAdOx1 nCoV-19) in healthy adults. Trial participant PBMC samples were collected at day 0 and day 28 after the second dose for TCRbeta chain sequencing. The CDR3 regions of human TCRbeta chains were analyzed by immunosequencing. Per the source publication's procedure: Repertoire TCRs were matched against a reference library of SARS-CoV-2-specific TCRs generated with the MIRA antigen-specificity platform. Breadth meant the fraction of unique TCRs that were SARS-CoV-2-associated, whereas depth meant the fraction of total T cells that were SARS-CoV-2-associated. Using the MIRA data, each spike-specific TCR was mapped to the spike region that the TCR reacts to and placed in a CD4 or CD8 class. Log10-transformed breadth and depth values were compared by one-way ANOVA with Sidak's multiple comparisons tests. TCRdb re-hosts the immuneACCESS table, in-frame sequences only. Its copies lack some clones; in the studies checked, an unresolved V gene accounts for under half of them, and the cause for the rest is not known. For V, J and clone size, that table is used; D and trimming come from the DNA. The sample table lists nearly 110,000 clones, about nine tenths of them with a count of one. The top ten clones comprise roughly 6.2% of the sample.

Sequencing used peripheral blood, obtained 28 days after the second AZD1222 dose. The source is an adult who received the AZD1222 COVID-19 vaccine.

The nucleotides read TGTGCCAGTAGTATAGGGGGACAGGCTTACGAGCAGTACTTC. Protein translation: CASSIGGQAYEQYF. The chain is made from TRBV19 and TRBJ2-7, with TRBD1 identical over 8 junction bases. The germline V gene (reference sequence) gives CDR1 as LNHDA and CDR2 as SQIVND. The CDR3 has 14 amino acids, counting the end cysteine and phenylalanine. Here the CDR3 DNA is all that survives: 42 bases in frame from base 1. V lost 1 base and J lost 4 bases, and the count of bases not matched to a germline gene is 3. Joined to the reference TRBV19 and TRBJ2-7 proteins, this CDR3 gives the full variable domain: DGGITQSPKYLFRKEGQNVTLSCEQNLNHDAMYWYRQDPGQGLRLIYYSQIVNDFQKGDIAEGYSVSREKKESFPLTVTSAQKNPTAFYLCASSIGGQAYEQYFGPGTRLTVT.